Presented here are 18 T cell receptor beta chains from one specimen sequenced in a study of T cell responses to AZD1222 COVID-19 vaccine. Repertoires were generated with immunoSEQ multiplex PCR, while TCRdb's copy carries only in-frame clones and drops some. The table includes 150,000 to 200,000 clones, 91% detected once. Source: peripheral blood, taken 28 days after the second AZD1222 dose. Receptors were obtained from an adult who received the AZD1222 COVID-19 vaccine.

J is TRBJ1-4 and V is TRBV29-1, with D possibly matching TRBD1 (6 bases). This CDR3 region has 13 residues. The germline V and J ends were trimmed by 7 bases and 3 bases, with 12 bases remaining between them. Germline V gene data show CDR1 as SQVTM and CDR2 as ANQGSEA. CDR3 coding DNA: TGCAGCGGAGGGGGGGGAGCTAATGAAAAACTGTTTTTT. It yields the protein CSGGGGANEKLFF. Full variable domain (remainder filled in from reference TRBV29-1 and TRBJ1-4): SAVISQKPSRDICQRGTSLTIQCQVDSQVTMMFWYRQQPGQSLTLIATANQGSEATYESGFVIDKFPISRPNLTFSTLTVSNMSPEDSSIYLCSGGGGANEKLFFGSGTQLSVL.

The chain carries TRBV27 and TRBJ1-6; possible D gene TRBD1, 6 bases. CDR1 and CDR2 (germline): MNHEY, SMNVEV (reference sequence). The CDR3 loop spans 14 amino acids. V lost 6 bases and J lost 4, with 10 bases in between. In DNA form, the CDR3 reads TGTGCCAGCAGGGGGACACCATATAATTCACCCCTCCACTTT. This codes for CASRGTPYNSPLHF.

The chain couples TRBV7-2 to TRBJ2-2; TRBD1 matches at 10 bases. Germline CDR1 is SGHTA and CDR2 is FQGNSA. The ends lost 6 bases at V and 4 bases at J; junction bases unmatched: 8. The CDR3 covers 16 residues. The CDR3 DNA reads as TGTGCCAGCAGGGCGGGACAGGGGATCGGCACCGGGGAGCTGTTTTTT. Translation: CASRAGQGIGTGELFF.

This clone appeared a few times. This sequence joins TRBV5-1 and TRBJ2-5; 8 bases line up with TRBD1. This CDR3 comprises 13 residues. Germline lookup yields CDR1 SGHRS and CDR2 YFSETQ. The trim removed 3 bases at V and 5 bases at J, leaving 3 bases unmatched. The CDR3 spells CASSSQGAETQYF. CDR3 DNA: TGCGCCAGCAGCTCTCAGGGGGCCGAGACCCAGTACTTC. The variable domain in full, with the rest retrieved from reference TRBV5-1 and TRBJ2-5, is KAGVTQTPRYLIKTRGQQVTLSCSPISGHRSVSWYQQTPGQGLQFLFEYFSETQRNKGNFPGRFSGRQFSNSRSEMNVSTLELGDSALYLCASSSQGAETQYFGPGTRLLVL.

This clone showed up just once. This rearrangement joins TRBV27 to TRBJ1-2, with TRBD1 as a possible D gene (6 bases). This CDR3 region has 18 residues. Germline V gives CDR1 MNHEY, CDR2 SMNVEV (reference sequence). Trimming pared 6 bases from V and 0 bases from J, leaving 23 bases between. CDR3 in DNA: TGTGCCAGCAGAGAATCGGTGACAGGCTGGGTTCCTAACTATGGCTACACCTTC. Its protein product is CASRESVTGWVPNYGYTF.

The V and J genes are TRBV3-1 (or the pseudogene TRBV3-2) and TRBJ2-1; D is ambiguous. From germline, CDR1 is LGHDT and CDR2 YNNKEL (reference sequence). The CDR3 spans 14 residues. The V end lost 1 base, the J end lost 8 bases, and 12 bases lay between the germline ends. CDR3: CASSQVRIAHEQFF. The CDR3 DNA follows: TGTGCCAGCAGCCAAGTTCGAATAGCTCATGAGCAGTTCTTC.

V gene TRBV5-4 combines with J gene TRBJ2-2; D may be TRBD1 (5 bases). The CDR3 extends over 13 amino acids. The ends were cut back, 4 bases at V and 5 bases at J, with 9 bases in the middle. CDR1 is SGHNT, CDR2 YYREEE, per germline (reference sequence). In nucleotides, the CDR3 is TGTGCCAGCAGCCCCGACAGAACCGGGGAGCTGTTTTTT. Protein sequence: CASSPDRTGELFF.

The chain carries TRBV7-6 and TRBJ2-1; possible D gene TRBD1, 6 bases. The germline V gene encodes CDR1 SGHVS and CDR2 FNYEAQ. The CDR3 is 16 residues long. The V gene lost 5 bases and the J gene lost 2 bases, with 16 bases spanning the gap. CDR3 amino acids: CASSRGGTSTYNEQFF. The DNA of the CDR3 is TGTGCCAGCAGCCGGGGTGGGACATCAACCTACAATGAGCAGTTCTTC.

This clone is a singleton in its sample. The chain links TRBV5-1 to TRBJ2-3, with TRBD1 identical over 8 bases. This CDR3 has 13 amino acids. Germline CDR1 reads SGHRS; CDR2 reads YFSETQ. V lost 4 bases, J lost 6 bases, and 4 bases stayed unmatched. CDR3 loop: CASSGQGPDTQYF. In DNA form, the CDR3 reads TGCGCCAGCAGCGGACAGGGACCCGATACGCAGTATTTT.

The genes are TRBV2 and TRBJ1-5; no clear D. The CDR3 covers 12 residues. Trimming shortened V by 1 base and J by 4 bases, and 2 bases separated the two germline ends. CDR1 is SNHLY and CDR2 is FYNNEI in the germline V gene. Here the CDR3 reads CASSEGNQPQHF. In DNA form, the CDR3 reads TGTGCCAGCAGTGAAGGGAATCAGCCCCAGCATTTT.

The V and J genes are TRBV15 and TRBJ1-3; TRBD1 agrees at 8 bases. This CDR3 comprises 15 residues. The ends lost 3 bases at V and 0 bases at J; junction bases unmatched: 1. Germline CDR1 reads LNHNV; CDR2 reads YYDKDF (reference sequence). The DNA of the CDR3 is TGTGCCACCAGCAGGGACAGGGCCTCTGGAAACACCATATATTTT. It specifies CATSRDRASGNTIYF.

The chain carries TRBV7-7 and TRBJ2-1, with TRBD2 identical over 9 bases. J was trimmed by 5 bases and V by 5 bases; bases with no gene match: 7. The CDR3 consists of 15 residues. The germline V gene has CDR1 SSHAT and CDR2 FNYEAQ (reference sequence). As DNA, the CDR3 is TGTGCCAGCAGCCCCGCCGCTAGCGGGAACAATGAGCAGTTCTTC. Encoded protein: CASSPAASGNNEQFF.

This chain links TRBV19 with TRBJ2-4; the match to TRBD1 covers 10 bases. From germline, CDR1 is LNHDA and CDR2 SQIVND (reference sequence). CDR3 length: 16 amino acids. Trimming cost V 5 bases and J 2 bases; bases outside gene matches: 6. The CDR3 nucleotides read TGTGCCAGTAGTGCTCCGGGACAGGGGCCCAAAAACATTCAGTACTTC. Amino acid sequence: CASSAPGQGPKNIQYF.

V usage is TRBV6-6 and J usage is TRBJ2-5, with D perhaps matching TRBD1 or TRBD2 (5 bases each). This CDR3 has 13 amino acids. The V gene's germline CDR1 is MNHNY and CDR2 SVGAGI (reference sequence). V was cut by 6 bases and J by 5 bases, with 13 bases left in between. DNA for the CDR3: TGTGCCAGCAGCCCAGGGACGTTGGAGACCCAGTACTTC. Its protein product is CASSPGTLETQYF.

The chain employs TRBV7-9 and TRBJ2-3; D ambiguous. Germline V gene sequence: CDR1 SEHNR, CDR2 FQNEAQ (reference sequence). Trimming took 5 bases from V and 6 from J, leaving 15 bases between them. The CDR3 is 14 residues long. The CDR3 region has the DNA TGTGCCAGCAGCCGAACAGACTCCCGGGATACGCAGTATTTT. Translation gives CASSRTDSRDTQYF.

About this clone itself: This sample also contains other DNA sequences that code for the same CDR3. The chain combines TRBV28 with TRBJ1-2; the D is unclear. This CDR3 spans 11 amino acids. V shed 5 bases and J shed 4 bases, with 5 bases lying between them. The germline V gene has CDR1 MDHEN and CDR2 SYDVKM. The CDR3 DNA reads TGTGCCAGCAGTCCTGGCTATGGCTACACCTTC. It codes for CASSPGYGYTF.

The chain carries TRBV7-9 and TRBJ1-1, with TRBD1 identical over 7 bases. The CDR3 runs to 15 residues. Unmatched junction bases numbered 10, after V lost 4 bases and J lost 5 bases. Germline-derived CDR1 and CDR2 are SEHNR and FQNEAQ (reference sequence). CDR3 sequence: CASSYSTGVRTEAFF. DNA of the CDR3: TGTGCCAGCAGCTACTCAACAGGGGTGAGGACTGAAGCTTTCTTT.

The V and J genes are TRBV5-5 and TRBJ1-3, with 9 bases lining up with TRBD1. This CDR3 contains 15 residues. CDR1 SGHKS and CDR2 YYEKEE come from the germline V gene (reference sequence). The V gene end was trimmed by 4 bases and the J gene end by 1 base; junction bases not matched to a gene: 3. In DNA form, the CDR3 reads TGTGCCAGCAGCGGGGACAGGGCATCTGGAAACACCATATATTTT. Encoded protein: CASSGDRASGNTIYF.